These T cell receptor beta chains were read from a single sample in a study of blood T cells in healthy people across ages. One entry per CDR3 protein results from TCRdb running MiXCR on the 5' RACE reads. In the table there are more than 800,000 distinct CDR3 sequences, roughly 45% of which are singletons. Material: blood. These receptors were obtained from an older woman in good health. CDR3s include the opening cysteine and the closing phenylalanine or tryptophan. A D gene is named only where the DNA matches it firmly. Clone size is given for some rows only: seen once, a few or many times, or a class if the clone is expanded.

length: 15
V: TRBV29-1
size: -
J: TRBJ2-7
D: -
CDR3: CSVIKAGRIPYEQYF
DNA: TGCAGCGTGATCAAGGCAGGGCGGATCCCCTACGAGCAGTACTTC

length: 12
V: TRBV28
size: few
J: TRBJ2-5
D: -
CDR3: CASSPPWGAQYF
DNA: TGTGCCAGCAGCCCGCCGTGGGGGGCACAGTACTTC

length: 14
V: TRBV13
size: few
J: TRBJ2-5
D: -
CDR3: CASSSRGFQETQYF
DNA: TGTGCCAGCAGCTCGAGAGGGTTTCAAGAGACCCAGTACTTC

length: 14
V: TRBV27
size: few
J: TRBJ1-4
D: -
CDR3: CASSFRQDNEKLFF
DNA: TGTGCCAGCAGTTTTAGGCAGGATAATGAAAAACTGTTTTTT

length: 15
V: TRBV7-2
size: few
J: TRBJ2-7
D: -
CDR3: CASSLVMGSSYEQYF
DNA: TGTGCCAGCAGCTTAGTGATGGGAAGCTCCTACGAGCAGTACTTC

length: 12
V: TRBV7-9
size: few
J: TRBJ2-3
D: -
CDR3: CASSALADTQYF
DNA: TGTGCCAGCAGCGCCCTAGCAGATACGCAGTATTTT

length: 16
V: TRBV6-1
size: -
J: TRBJ1-5
D: -
CDR3: CASRRDFLRSNQPQHF
DNA: TGTGCCAGCAGGAGGGACTTTCTGAGGAGCAATCAGCCCCAGCATTTT

length: 16
V: TRBV5-5
size: -
J: TRBJ2-7
D: -
CDR3: CASSLGDLPSSYEQYF
DNA: TGTGCCAGCAGCTTAGGGGACCTCCCGAGCTCCTACGAGCAGTACTTC

length: 16
V: TRBV20-1
size: many
J: TRBJ2-7
D: -
CDR3: CSARPLGLEGPVEQYF
DNA: TGCAGTGCTAGACCGTTGGGGCTAGAAGGGCCAGTCGAGCAGTACTTC

length: 12
V: TRBV6-5
size: few
J: TRBJ1-1
D: -
CDR3: CASGVRGSEAFF
DNA: TGTGCCAGCGGAGTAAGGGGCTCTGAAGCTTTCTTT

length: 13
V: TRBV27
size: few
J: TRBJ2-7
D: -
CDR3: CASSLSQLNEQYF
DNA: TGTGCCAGCAGTTTATCCCAGCTAAACGAGCAGTACTTC

length: 15
V: TRBV5-1
size: -
J: TRBJ2-1
D: -
CDR3: CASAASGGPYNEQFF
DNA: TGCGCCAGCGCGGCTAGTGGTGGGCCGTACAATGAGCAGTTCTTC

length: 16
V: TRBV4-1
size: -
J: TRBJ1-1
D: TRBD1
CDR3: CASSPGDRGYNTEAFF
DNA: TGCGCCAGCAGCCCTGGGGACAGGGGGTATAACACTGAAGCTTTCTTT

length: 12
V: TRBV7-9
size: -
J: TRBJ2-5
D: -
CDR3: CASSLEGGQQYF
DNA: TGTGCCAGCAGCTTGGAGGGGGGCCAGCAGTACTTC

length: 11
V: TRBV7-3
size: few
J: TRBJ2-7
D: -
CDR3: CAGRGGYEQYF
DNA: TGTGCCGGTAGGGGCGGGTACGAGCAGTACTTC

length: 14
V: TRBV20-1
size: -
J: TRBJ2-7
D: TRBD2
CDR3: CSAGTSGTTYEQYF
DNA: TGCAGTGCTGGGACTAGCGGGACGACCTACGAGCAGTACTTC

length: 14
V: TRBV2
size: -
J: TRBJ1-2
D: TRBD1
CDR3: CASRGQGGDYGYTF
DNA: TGTGCCAGCAGGGGACAGGGGGGTGACTATGGCTACACCTTC

length: 16
V: TRBV6-5
size: few
J: TRBJ2-5
D: TRBD2
CDR3: CASSFLGLAGKETQYF
DNA: TGTGCCAGCAGCTTCCTCGGACTAGCGGGAAAAGAGACCCAGTACTTC

length: 13
V: TRBV20-1
size: -
J: TRBJ2-2
D: TRBD2
CDR3: CSAFSGTFGELFF
DNA: TGCAGTGCCTTTAGCGGGACGTTCGGGGAGCTGTTTTTT